This T cell receptor beta chain came from a study of T cell responses to AZD1222 COVID-19 vaccine. Notes on the study in general: Nearly half of unique spike-specific TCRs reportedly avoided B.1.351 and B.1.1.7 mutated regions. The breadth and depth of Spike-specific TCRs increased once two AZD1222 doses had been given. Repertoires were collected only later (after the peak T cell response had occurred).

This CDR3 comprises 14 residues. With 8 bases removed from V and 0 bases from J, the gap between germline ends came to 13 bases. Germline lookup yields CDR1 KGHSH and CDR2 LQKENI. This clone appeared once. Its cognate antigen is unknown. Measured with immunoSEQ multiplex PCR; TCRdb has only the in-frame clones, and not every one. The table has roughly 150,000 clones, approximately 91% seen once; the top ten hold approximately 4.8%. The input for sequencing was peripheral blood, taken on day 0 of AZD1222 vaccination. This TCR was recovered from an adult in good health. The chain uses TRBV18 and TRBJ1-1; no clear D gene. The CDR3 protein is CASTAGLMNTEAFF. CDR3 nucleotide sequence: TGTGCCAGCACCGCCGGGCTCATGAACACTGAAGCTTTCTTT. Filled out from reference TRBV18 and TRBJ1-1, the complete variable domain reads NAGVMQNPRHLVRRRGQEARLRCSPMKGHSHVYWYRQLPEEGLKFMVYLQKENIIDESGMPKERFSAEFPKEGPSILRIQQVVRGDSAAYFCASTAGLMNTEAFFGQGTRLTVV.